One and the same sample provided the 28 T cell receptor beta chains below, sequenced in a study of regulatory T cells in long-lasting Graves disease. Through Arm-PCR of CDR3 regions and iRepertoire HTBI primers, TCR beta libraries were built. TCRdb re-derived calls from the multiplex PCR reads in MiXCR, one entry per CDR3 protein. In the table there are roughly 400,000 distinct CDR3 sequences, 20% of which are singletons. The sample's time point: persistent/refractory GD, antithyroid drugs over 5 years with positive TRAb. Extracted PBMC RNA gave rise to the TCR library. Specimen: peripheral blood mononuclear cells (PBMCs), collected when the disease was refractory, from a patient treated with antithyroid drugs. Receptors originate from a female donor with Graves disease.

This clonotype was observed at least ten times. The rearrangement links TRBV12-3 or TRBV12-4 to TRBJ2-5; D is ambiguous. The CDR3 length is 13 residues. V was pared by 2 bases and J by 5 bases, with 9 bases between. In nucleotides, the CDR3 is TGTGCCAGCAGTTTACGGGTCGCGGAGACCCAGTACTTC. Its protein product is CASSLRVAETQYF.

This clonotype was seen only a few times. This rearrangement joins TRBV2 to TRBJ2-3; 8 positions agree with TRBD2. Germline CDR1 SNHLY, CDR2 FYNNEI. J gave up 0 bases and V 7 bases, and 12 bases lay outside the gene matches. The CDR3 runs 17 residues. Written as DNA, the CDR3 is TGTGCCAGCAAGAACGGGAGGGCCACCATTAGCACAGATACGCAGTATTTT. It specifies CASKNGRATISTDTQYF.

The V call is TRBV18, the J call TRBJ1-2; D is undetermined. Trimming cost V 3 bases and J 5 bases, with 13 bases left between them. The CDR3 totals 14 residues. Germline loops: CDR1 KGHSH, CDR2 LQKENI. CDR3 sequence: CASSPPEKAYGYTF. The CDR3 DNA follows: TGTGCCAGCTCACCCCCCGAAAAGGCTTATGGCTACACCTTC.

The chain carries TRBV18 and TRBJ2-1; 11 bases are a match to TRBD2. The CDR3 spans 18 residues. The V and J ends lost 1 base and 9 bases, in that order; junction bases with no gene match: 14. CDR1 and CDR2 (germline): KGHSH, LQKENI. For the CDR3, the DNA is TGTGCCAGCTCACCACTAACCCTACTAGCGGGAGTAAGTGTTGAGCAGTTCTTC. Its protein product is CASSPLTLLAGVSVEQFF.

With respect to this clonotype: A much larger clonotype is one base distant, so this may be a read error. The chain recombines TRBV6-2 or TRBV6-3 with TRBJ1-1; perhaps TRBD1 as D (6 bases). Germline CDR1 MNHEY, CDR2 SVGEGT. Trimming pared 6 bases from V and 2 bases from J, leaving 19 bases between. The CDR3 covers 16 residues. In DNA, the CDR3 is TGTGCCAGCAGCTCGGACGGGGACACCACCAACACTGAAGCTTTCTTT. It translates to CASSSDGDTTNTEAFF.

On this clonotype: This could be a read error, since a much larger clone is one nucleotide away. The CDR3 DNA follows: TGCGCCAGCAGCTTGGCCGGCCCAGGGGCCCAGGACTATGGCTACGCCTTC. Amino acids: CASSLAGPGAQDYGYAF. The chain employs TRBV5-1 and TRBJ1-2, with D possibly being TRBD1 (6 bases). Per the germline V gene, CDR1 is SGHRS and CDR2 is YFSETQ. This CDR3 region has 17 residues.

This clonotype was picked up many times. V gene TRBV28 combines with J gene TRBJ2-7; a weak D match, TRBD1 (6 bases). CDR3 size: 13 residues. Trimming stripped 2 bases from V and 5 bases from J, with 10 bases between. Germline V gene sequence: CDR1 MDHEN, CDR2 SYDVKM. The CDR3: CASSLRAGDEQYF. In nucleotides, the CDR3 is TGTGCCAGCAGTTTACGGGCAGGGGACGAGCAGTACTTC.

This clonotype showed up just a few times. This rearrangement joins TRBV11-2 to TRBJ2-7; 7 positions match TRBD1. The CDR3 has 16 residues. CDR1 is SGHAT, CDR2 FQNNGV, per germline. Losses at the gene ends were 5 bases for V and 0 bases for J; bases not matched to a gene: 10. The CDR3 here is CASSARGTESSYEQYF. CDR3 coding DNA: TGTGCCAGCAGCGCCCGAGGGACAGAGAGCTCCTACGAGCAGTACTTC.

This clonotype appeared a few times. This rearrangement joins TRBV7-9 to TRBJ1-1; no definite D call. Looked up from germline, CDR1 is SEHNR and CDR2 is FQNEAQ (reference sequence). The CDR3 contains 14 residues. Trimming left V 11 bases short and J 0 bases short, with 16 bases between. The CDR3 DNA sequence: TGTGCCTCCGAGGGTGGGGAGATGAACACTGAAGCTTTCTTT. As protein: CASEGGEMNTEAFF.

The V call is TRBV6-1, the J call TRBJ2-7; D ambiguous. From germline, CDR1 is MNHNS and CDR2 SASEGT. The CDR3 spans 14 residues. The V end was cut by 1 base, the J end by 4 bases, with 11 bases between. The CDR3 spells CASSEGGSRYEQYF. The CDR3 DNA sequence: TGTGCCAGCAGTGAAGGGGGTTCAAGATACGAGCAGTACTTC.

A few counts support this clonotype. V and J are TRBV7-2 and TRBJ1-4; no definite D call. Trimming cost V 6 bases and J 5 bases, with 13 bases left between them. There are 14 residues in the CDR3. Germline-derived CDR1 and CDR2 are SGHTA and FQGNSA. CDR3 residues: CASRQGLVNEKLFF. CDR3 coding DNA: TGTGCCAGCAGACAAGGGCTGGTGAATGAAAAACTGTTTTTT.

There are a few counts of this clonotype. The chain combines TRBV28 with TRBJ1-2; D is perhaps TRBD1 (6 bases). V dropped 5 bases and J dropped 8 bases, with 12 bases sitting between them. Germline-derived CDR1 and CDR2 are MDHEN and SYDVKM. The CDR3 extends over 12 amino acids. Here the CDR3 reads CASSITGSGYTF. The DNA for the CDR3 is TGTGCCAGCAGTATAACAGGGTCCGGCTACACCTTC.

This clonotype came up many times. The chain couples TRBV6-5 to TRBJ2-1; D possibly corresponds to TRBD2 (6 bases). The V gene's germline CDR1 is MNHEY and CDR2 SVGAGI. V lost 3 bases, J lost 0 bases, and 12 bases lay in between. This CDR3 region has 16 residues. The CDR3, as DNA: TGTGCCAGCAGTTATCGACTAGAGCCCTCCTACAATGAGCAGTTCTTC. This encodes CASSYRLEPSYNEQFF.

This clonotype was detected many times. The gene calls are TRBV30 and TRBJ1-6; possibly TRBD1 for D (5 bases). In germline, CDR1 is GTSNPN, CDR2 SVGIG (reference sequence). Trimming left V 0 bases short and J 2 bases short, with 11 bases between. CDR3 size: 16 residues. The CDR3 here is CAWSVAGRTYNSPLHF. The CDR3 DNA reads as TGTGCCTGGAGTGTCGCGGGGCGGACCTATAATTCACCCCTCCACTTT.

This clonotype was detected many times. V and J are TRBV6-2 or TRBV6-3 and TRBJ1-4; 9 bases line up with TRBD1. J gave up 8 bases and V 7 bases, and 8 bases lay outside the gene matches. CDR1 MNHEY and CDR2 SVGEGT come from the germline V gene. This CDR3 is 14 amino acids long. This CDR3 reads CASIRDRVYEKLFF. The CDR3 nucleotides read TGTGCCAGCATCCGGGACAGGGTGTACGAAAAACTGTTTTTT.

This chain connects TRBV29-1 to TRBJ2-3; D is possibly TRBD1 (5 bases). Trimming cost V 6 bases and J 0 bases, with 16 bases left between them. Per germline, CDR1 SQVTM and CDR2 ANQGSEA. The CDR3 is made up of 15 amino acids. This CDR3 reads CSVAGQGSSTDTQYF. In DNA, the CDR3 is TGCAGCGTAGCCGGCCAGGGATCTAGCACAGATACGCAGTATTTT.

There are many counts of this clonotype. This chain joins TRBV3-1 and TRBJ2-6, with D unresolved. This CDR3 has 16 residues. Germline CDR1 and CDR2: LGHDT and YNNKEL (reference sequence). Trimming cost V 0 bases and J 0 bases, with 6 bases left between them. The CDR3: CASSQDWGSGANVLTF. The CDR3, as DNA: TGTGCCAGCAGCCAAGATTGGGGCTCTGGGGCCAACGTCCTGACTTTC.

The rearrangement joins TRBV5-6 to TRBJ2-7, with 11 bases identical to TRBD2. Losses at the gene ends were 4 bases for V and 3 bases for J; bases not matched to a gene: 9. This CDR3 region has 16 residues. The V gene's germline CDR1 is SGHDT and CDR2 YYEEEE. CDR3 sequence: CASSLESGLAVYEQYF. Written as DNA, the CDR3 is TGTGCCAGCAGCCTGGAGTCGGGACTAGCGGTCTACGAGCAGTACTTC.

This clonotype was seen more than once but under ten times. This chain connects TRBV7-9 to TRBJ2-5; no firm D call. The germline V and J ends were trimmed by 2 bases and 2 bases, with 12 bases remaining between them. Germline lookup yields CDR1 SEHNR and CDR2 FQNEAQ (reference sequence). The CDR3 has 15 residues. Here the CDR3 DNA reads TGTGCCAGCAGCTTAAGGATTACAGTACAAGAGACCCAGTACTTC. Amino acids: CASSLRITVQETQYF.

This clonotype was seen ten or more times. The chain links TRBV12-3 or TRBV12-4 to TRBJ1-6; TRBD1 aligns across 9 bases. This CDR3 spans 16 amino acids. Trimming at V came to 7 bases and at J to 1 base, leaving 5 bases not matched to a gene. The CDR3 nucleotides are TGTGCCAGCACCAAGACAGGGGGGTCCTATAATTCACCCCTCCACTTT. Encoded protein: CASTKTGGSYNSPLHF.

In this sample, this clonotype turned up many times. The chain uses TRBV7-8 and TRBJ2-5; TRBD2 aligns across 11 bases. Germline lookup yields CDR1 SGHVS and CDR2 FQNEAQ. The length of the CDR3 is 16 residues. Trimming at V came to 5 bases and at J to 9 bases, leaving 14 bases not matched to a gene. CDR3 nucleotides: TGTGCCAGCAGCCCCCGCGGACTAGCGGGCCCGGGGGCCCAGTACTTC. This sequence encodes CASSPRGLAGPGAQYF.

The rearrangement links TRBV10-3 to TRBJ2-1; 7 positions agree with TRBD2. The V gene's germline CDR1 is ENHRY and CDR2 SYGVKD. V gave up 6 bases and J gave up 4 bases; unmatched junction bases: 6. This CDR3 spans 14 amino acids. The CDR3 nucleotides are TGTGCCATCAGGGATCTGGGGGGGTACAATGAGCAGTTCTTC. This encodes CAIRDLGGYNEQFF.

Turning to this clonotype: One base away lies a much larger clone, so this may be a sequencing read error. The chain is built from TRBV12-3 or TRBV12-4 and TRBJ1-1; D remains unclear. This CDR3 is built from 12 residues. V was shortened by 9 bases and J by 5 bases, with 13 bases between the two germline ends. The CDR3 DNA reads TGTGCCAGTACACGTATTGCAACTGAAGCTTTCTTT. Translation gives CASTRIATEAFF.

The chain links TRBV7-9 to TRBJ2-7; maybe TRBD2 (6 bases). This CDR3 spans 13 amino acids. V lost 4 bases to trimming and J lost 3 bases, with 10 bases between them. CDR1 is SEHNR, CDR2 FQNEAQ, per germline (reference sequence). DNA of the CDR3: TGTGCCAGCAGCTCTCCGGGGGACTACGAGCAGTACTTC. The encoded protein is CASSSPGDYEQYF. The full variable domain, its missing parts supplied by reference TRBV7-9 and TRBJ2-7, is DTGVSQNPRHKITKRGQNVTFRCDPISEHNRLYWYRQTLGQGPEFLTYFQNEAQLEKSRLLSDRFSAERPKGSFSTLEIQRTEQGDSAMYLCASSSPGDYEQYFGPGTRLTVT.

This clonotype was observed a handful of times. This chain connects TRBV9 to TRBJ2-3, with D perhaps matching TRBD2 (5 bases). This CDR3 region has 15 residues. The germline V and J ends were trimmed by 0 bases and 5 bases, with 13 bases remaining between them. The V gene's germline CDR1 is SGDLS and CDR2 YYNGEE. CDR3 region: CASSVVVGSRDTQYF. Here the CDR3 DNA reads TGTGCCAGCAGCGTAGTAGTAGGGAGTAGAGATACGCAGTATTTT.

J is TRBJ2-5 and V is TRBV25-1; no clear D gene. Trimming cost V 1 base and J 5 bases, with 5 bases left between them. Germline V gene sequence: CDR1 MGHDK, CDR2 SYGVNS. The CDR3 is 12 residues long. The CDR3 spells CASSESMETQYF. The CDR3 nucleotides are TGTGCCAGCAGTGAATCCATGGAGACCCAGTACTTC.

This clonotype has just a few counts. The chain couples TRBV7-9 to TRBJ2-1; D tentatively reads TRBD1 or TRBD2 (6 bases each). In germline, CDR1 is SEHNR, CDR2 FQNEAQ (reference sequence). The CDR3 loop spans 15 amino acids. The V end lost 5 bases, the J end lost 8 bases, and 19 bases lay between the germline ends. This CDR3 reads CASSPKGGVADEQFF. The CDR3 DNA reads TGTGCCAGCAGCCCCAAGGGGGGAGTGGCTGATGAGCAGTTCTTC.

In its sample, this clonotype was seen a few times. Here the CDR3 DNA reads TGTGCCAGCAGCGTATATGTGAGGGCTGGCGGGGAGCTGTTTTTT. Amino acid sequence: CASSVYVRAGGELFF. This chain uses TRBV9 with TRBJ2-2; perhaps TRBD2 as D (5 bases). Germline assignment: CDR1 SGDLS and CDR2 YYNGEE. V was shortened by 1 base and J by 7 bases, with 14 bases between the two germline ends. This CDR3 spans 15 amino acids.